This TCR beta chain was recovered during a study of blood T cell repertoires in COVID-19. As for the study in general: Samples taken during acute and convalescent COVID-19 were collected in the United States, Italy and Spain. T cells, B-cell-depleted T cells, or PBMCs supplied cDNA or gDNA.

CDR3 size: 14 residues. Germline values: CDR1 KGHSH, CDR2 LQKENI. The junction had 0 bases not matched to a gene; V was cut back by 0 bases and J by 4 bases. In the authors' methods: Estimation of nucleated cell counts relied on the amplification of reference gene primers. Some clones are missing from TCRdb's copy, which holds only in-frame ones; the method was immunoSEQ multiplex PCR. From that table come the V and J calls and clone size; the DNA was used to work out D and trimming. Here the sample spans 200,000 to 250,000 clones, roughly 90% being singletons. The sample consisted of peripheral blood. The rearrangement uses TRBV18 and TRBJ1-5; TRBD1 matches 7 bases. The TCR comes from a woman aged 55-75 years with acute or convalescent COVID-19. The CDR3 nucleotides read TGTGCCAGCTCACCACCGGGACAGAATCAGCCCCAGCATTTT. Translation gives CASSPPGQNQPQHF.